Following are 26 T cell receptor beta chains from one sample sequenced in a study of cytomegalovirus exposure and HLA in healthy donors. A multiplex PCR was run with 60 Vbeta primers and 13 Jbeta primers. The protocol was immunoSEQ multiplex PCR, while the TCRdb copy is restricted to in-frame clones and leaves out a portion. The repertoire holds under 150,000 clones, roughly four fifths seen once, with 5% to 7% in the top ten. Material: PBMCs. These receptors all come from a woman between 40 and 55 years old in good health and CMV-seropositive.

This chain uses TRBV27 with TRBJ2-7, with 10 bases aligning to TRBD2. Germline loops: CDR1 MNHEY, CDR2 SMNVEV (reference sequence). Trimming took 6 bases from V and 1 from J; bases not matched to a gene: 6. This CDR3 is 15 amino acids long. Here the CDR3 reads CASRSSGGGSYEQYF. As DNA, the CDR3 is TGTGCCAGCAGATCTAGCGGGGGTGGATCCTACGAGCAGTACTTC.

The genes are TRBV5-8 and TRBJ2-1, with D possibly being TRBD2 (6 bases). CDR1 and CDR2 (germline): SGHTS, YDEGEE. Trimming left V 0 bases short and J 3 bases short, with 10 bases between. This CDR3 is 15 amino acids long. CDR3 loop: CASSLDGGDYNEQFF. The CDR3 DNA sequence: TGTGCCAGCAGCTTGGACGGCGGGGACTACAATGAGCAGTTCTTC.

This chain uses TRBV6-5 with TRBJ2-5; no firm D call. The CDR3 runs 11 residues. V was clipped by 5 bases and J by 5 bases, with 6 bases between them. CDR1 and CDR2 (germline): MNHEY, SVGAGI. The CDR3 coding sequence is TGTGCCAGCAGTCTCGGGGAGACCCAGTACTTC. Protein sequence: CASSLGETQYF.

This rearrangement joins TRBV27 to TRBJ1-1, with D hard to call. Trimming pared 2 bases from V and 1 base from J, leaving 8 bases between. CDR3 length: 14 residues. Germline V gene data show CDR1 as MNHEY and CDR2 as SMNVEV (reference sequence). The CDR3, as DNA: TGTGCCAGCAGTTTAACGCCCGGGAACACTGAAGCTTTCTTT. The encoded protein is CASSLTPGNTEAFF.

J is TRBJ2-7 and V is TRBV6-5; TRBD2 might be the D (5 bases). Trimming shortened V by 0 bases and J by 0 bases, and 12 bases separated the two germline ends. CDR1 and CDR2 (germline): MNHEY, SVGAGI. The CDR3 contains 16 residues. CDR3 in amino acids: CASSYSVGVSSYEQYF. CDR3 coding DNA: TGTGCCAGCAGTTACTCAGTGGGAGTAAGCTCCTACGAGCAGTACTTC.

The rearrangement uses TRBV2 and TRBJ1-5; TRBD1 matches 7 bases. V gave up 6 bases and J gave up 6 bases; unmatched junction bases: 5. The germline V gene encodes CDR1 SNHLY and CDR2 FYNNEI. This CDR3 spans 13 amino acids. The CDR3 DNA reads as TGTGCCAGCAGCACAGGGGCCGTTCAGCCCCAGCATTTT. This sequence encodes CASSTGAVQPQHF.

The genes are TRBV5-8 and TRBJ1-6; D not resolved. The CDR3 runs to 11 residues. V shed 4 bases and J shed 6 bases, with 2 bases lying between them. CDR1 and CDR2 from the germline V gene are SGHTS and YDEGEE. The CDR3 nucleotides read TGTGCCAGCAGCCTTAATTCACCCCTCCACTTT. It encodes CASSLNSPLHF. Filled out from reference TRBV5-8 and TRBJ1-6, the complete variable domain reads EAGVTQSPTHLIKTRGQQATLRCSPISGHTSVYWYQQALGLGLQFLLWYDEGEERNRGNFPPRFSGRQFPNYSSELNVNALELEDSALYLCASSLNSPLHFGNGTRLTVT.

The chain carries TRBV5-1 and TRBJ1-2; D gene unclear. The CDR3 loop spans 14 amino acids. Trimming stripped 2 bases from V and 6 bases from J, with 14 bases between. Germline V gene sequence: CDR1 SGHRS, CDR2 YFSETQ. CDR3 bases: TGCGCCAGCAGCTTAGAGGGTTCTAATAATGGCTACACCTTC. Translating gives CASSLEGSNNGYTF. Looking up the rest from reference TRBV5-1 and TRBJ1-2 gives the full variable domain: KAGVTQTPRYLIKTRGQQVTLSCSPISGHRSVSWYQQTPGQGLQFLFEYFSETQRNKGNFPGRFSGRQFSNSRSEMNVSTLELGDSALYLCASSLEGSNNGYTFGSGTRLTVV.

The chain employs TRBV30 and TRBJ1-3; no definite D call. With 2 bases removed from V and 4 bases from J, the gap between germline ends came to 6 bases. The CDR3 has 12 amino acids. Looked up from germline, CDR1 is GTSNPN and CDR2 is SVGIG (reference sequence). CDR3 bases: TGTGCCTGGAGTCCAACAGGAAACACCATATATTTT. This sequence encodes CAWSPTGNTIYF.

The gene calls are TRBV7-2 and TRBJ2-3; 11 bases line up with TRBD2. The CDR3 is made up of 18 amino acids. V shed 0 bases and J 4 bases; nucleotides not matched to a gene: 9. Germline V gives CDR1 SGHTA, CDR2 FQGNSA. The CDR3 nucleotides are TGTGCCAGCAGCTTAGCGGGTCTAGCGGGGGGCGGGGCAGATACGCAGTATTTT. This translates into CASSLAGLAGGGADTQYF.

The chain employs TRBV6-1 and TRBJ1-2; D unclear. Per the germline V gene, CDR1 is MNHNS and CDR2 is SASEGT. The ends were cut back, 8 bases at V and 6 bases at J, with 10 bases in the middle. The length of the CDR3 is 11 residues. The CDR3: CASWGVDGYTF. CDR3 DNA sequence: TGTGCCAGCTGGGGAGTGGATGGCTACACCTTC.

This clone was seen a few times. The V gene is TRBV6-5, the J gene TRBJ2-1; 11 bases are a match to TRBD2. CDR3 size: 16 residues. The ends lost 4 bases at V and 4 bases at J; junction bases unmatched: 6. Germline V gene lookup returns CDR1 MNHEY and CDR2 SVGAGI. The CDR3: CASSSPGTSGYNEQFF. The CDR3 region has the DNA TGTGCCAGCAGTTCCCCCGGGACTAGCGGTTACAATGAGCAGTTCTTC.

The chain combines TRBV5-1 with TRBJ1-5, with 9 bases aligning to TRBD1. The CDR3 length is 14 residues. Germline CDR1 reads SGHRS; CDR2 reads YFSETQ. After removal of 1 base from V and 7 bases from J, the junction contained 3 bases not matched to a gene. CDR3 nucleotide sequence: TGCGCCAGCAGCTTGAACAGGGGGCAGCAGCCCCAGCATTTT. Its protein is CASSLNRGQQPQHF.

This clone occurred once. The chain is built from TRBV4-1 and TRBJ2-7, with TRBD1 matching over 10 bases. The CDR3 is 17 amino acids. Germline values: CDR1 MGHRA, CDR2 YSYEKL. Germline trimming cut 4 bases from V and 4 bases from J; bases unmatched to any gene: 13. CDR3 sequence (DNA): TGCGCCAGCAGCCGATACGCCGGGACAGGGGTTGGGTACGAGCAGTACTTC. As protein: CASSRYAGTGVGYEQYF.

Only one count was recorded for this clone. This chain uses TRBV11-3 with TRBJ2-1; D is undetermined. The CDR3 runs 13 residues. CDR1 SGHNT and CDR2 YENEEA come from the germline V gene. With 4 bases removed from V and 9 bases from J, the gap between germline ends came to 13 bases. The CDR3 spells CASSSYTAGEQFF. In DNA, the CDR3 is TGTGCCAGCAGCTCCTATACCGCCGGTGAGCAGTTCTTC.

This clone was counted a few times. This chain connects TRBV7-9 to TRBJ2-5; 7 nucleotides line up with TRBD1. The CDR3 has 15 residues. With 6 bases clipped from V and 5 bases from J, the junction kept 12 bases outside the gene matches. Looked up from germline, CDR1 is SEHNR and CDR2 is FQNEAQ (reference sequence). CDR3 amino acids: CASRLTGVVGETQYF. CDR3 sequence (DNA): TGTGCCAGCAGGTTAACAGGGGTAGTTGGCGAGACCCAGTACTTC.

The genes are TRBV7-3 and TRBJ2-6, with TRBD2 as a possible D gene (6 bases). With 0 bases removed from V and 0 bases from J, the gap between germline ends came to 12 bases. The CDR3 has 18 residues. The germline V gene encodes CDR1 SGHTA and CDR2 FQGTGA. CDR3 nucleotides: TGTGCCAGCAGCTTAACCGCGGGGCTAGGCTCTGGGGCCAACGTCCTGACTTTC. It encodes CASSLTAGLGSGANVLTF.

The rearrangement links TRBV30 to TRBJ1-2; 7 bases line up with TRBD1. There are 13 residues in the CDR3. J gave up 3 bases and V 2 bases, and 3 bases lay outside the gene matches. Germline CDR1 GTSNPN, CDR2 SVGIG (reference sequence). CDR3 amino acids: CAWSPRGDYGYTF. The CDR3 DNA sequence: TGTGCCTGGAGTCCCAGGGGGGACTATGGCTACACCTTC.

The chain joins TRBV9 to TRBJ2-7, with 7 bases that match TRBD1. Germline V gene lookup returns CDR1 SGDLS and CDR2 YYNGEE. V lost 0 bases, J lost 4 bases, and 7 bases stayed unmatched. The CDR3 runs 15 residues. The CDR3 nucleotides read TGTGCCAGCAGCGTAGGAACAGGGGCCGGATACGAGCAGTACTTC. This translates into CASSVGTGAGYEQYF. Full variable domain (outside the CDR3, taken from reference TRBV9 and TRBJ2-7): DSGVTQTPKHLITATGQRVTLRCSPRSGDLSVYWYQQSLDQGLQFLIQYYNGEERAKGNILERFSAQQFPDLHSELNLSSLELGDSALYFCASSVGTGAGYEQYFGPGTRLTVT.

V and J are TRBV5-1 and TRBJ1-1; 9 nucleotides match TRBD1. Trimming removed 5 bases from V and 1 base from J; junction bases left unmatched: 15. CDR1 and CDR2 (germline): SGHRS, YFSETQ. The CDR3 has 18 residues. The CDR3 region has the DNA TGCGCCAGCAGATGGGGAACGGGGACAGGGAATTCGAACACTGAAGCTTTCTTT. This encodes CASRWGTGTGNSNTEAFF.

The count of this clone is one. The CDR3 DNA sequence: TGTGCCAGCAGCTTAGTAGGCGGGAGAACCTACAATGAGCAGTTCTTC. Protein: CASSLVGGRTYNEQFF. The chain is built from TRBV7-2 and TRBJ2-1; 7 nucleotides agree with TRBD2. This CDR3 has 16 amino acids. The germline gives CDR1 SGHTA, CDR2 FQGNSA. The V gene end was trimmed by 1 base and the J gene end by 2 bases; junction bases not matched to a gene: 5.

CDR3 region: CASSQGWTGTEEKLFF. The CDR3, as DNA: TGCGCCAGCAGCCAAGGGTGGACAGGGACGGAAGAAAAACTGTTTTTT. The chain employs TRBV4-1 and TRBJ1-4, with 8 bases fitting TRBD1. The CDR3 is 16 amino acids. Germline values: CDR1 MGHRA, CDR2 YSYEKL. The junction had 9 bases not matched to a gene; V was cut back by 1 base and J by 8 bases.

The rearrangement joins TRBV7-2 to TRBJ2-7; 8 bases fit TRBD1. J was trimmed by 3 bases and V by 4 bases; bases with no gene match: 5. Germline V gene lookup returns CDR1 SGHTA and CDR2 FQGNSA. The CDR3 spans 14 residues. Written as DNA, the CDR3 is TGTGCCAGCAGCTCAGGACAGGGCCGCTACGAGCAGTACTTC. It specifies CASSSGQGRYEQYF. The full variable domain, completed using reference TRBV7-2 and TRBJ2-7, is GAGVSQSPSNKVTEKGKDVELRCDPISGHTALYWYRQSLGQGLEFLIYFQGNSAPDKSGLPSDRFSAERTGGSVSTLTIQRTQQEDSAVYLCASSSGQGRYEQYFGPGTRLTVT.

This clone was detected only once. This chain connects TRBV5-1 to TRBJ1-1; 11 bases fit TRBD1. V lost 4 bases to trimming and J lost 1 base; unmatched junction nucleotides: 6. The CDR3 is 16 amino acids. Germline-derived CDR1 and CDR2 are SGHRS and YFSETQ. The CDR3 loop reads CASSGAGQGANTEAFF. The CDR3 DNA sequence: TGCGCCAGCAGCGGGGCAGGACAGGGGGCGAACACTGAAGCTTTCTTT.

For the CDR3, the DNA is TGCGCCAGCAGTCAACTTATCCTAGCCAAAAACATTCAGTACTTC. Protein sequence: CASSQLILAKNIQYF. The V and J genes are TRBV23-1 and TRBJ2-4; D remains ambiguous. TRBV23-1 is placed among ORFs of uncertain function. With 2 bases removed from V and 0 bases from J, the gap between germline ends came to 8 bases. The CDR3 runs to 15 residues.

This clone was recorded a few times. CDR3 residues: CASSIGGVLSEKLFF. For the CDR3, the DNA is TGTGCCAGTAGTATCGGAGGCGTTCTTAGTGAAAAACTGTTTTTT. The genes are TRBV19 and TRBJ1-4, with D hard to call. Per germline, CDR1 LNHDA and CDR2 SQIVND (reference sequence). The CDR3 runs 15 residues. V shed 3 bases and J shed 7 bases, with 15 bases lying between them. Full variable domain (missing parts from reference TRBV19 and TRBJ1-4): DGGITQSPKYLFRKEGQNVTLSCEQNLNHDAMYWYRQDPGQGLRLIYYSQIVNDFQKGDIAEGYSVSREKKESFPLTVTSAQKNPTAFYLCASSIGGVLSEKLFFGSGTQLSVL.